This TCR beta chain was retrieved from a study of cytomegalovirus exposure and HLA in healthy donors. Regarding the study as a whole: A prior analysis recorded that most TCR beta V segments were productive about 90% or about 30% of the time. Generally TCR sequences proved uncommon, though certain public TCRs appeared in numerous donors. A cluster of highly shared sequence variants was likely a sequencing artifact. In vitro, three CMV-associated chains proved specific for CMV antigens.

The CDR3 spans 14 residues. In the PCR, 60 Vbeta and 13 Jbeta primers were used. The data were produced by immunoSEQ multiplex PCR, yet TCRdb's version contains in-frame clones alone and is incomplete. The sample holds 110,000 or so clones, 80% to 85% seen once. Remarks on this clone: The antigen is not known.

The sequence was collected from a woman in her twenties or thirties in good health and CMV-seronegative. The specimen sequenced was PBMCs. This rearrangement joins TRBV21-1 to TRBJ1-1; the table gives TRBD1 as D, unverified against the DNA. TRBV21-1 is noted as a pseudogene. The chain's CDR3 is CASIYPGANTEAFF. DNA for the CDR3: TGTGCCAGCATCTACCCAGGGGCGAACACTGAAGCTTTCTTT.